The entry below describes one T cell receptor (beta chain). Original processing methods: Counts of nucleated cells, estimated from reference gene primer amplification, were obtained. The data were produced by immunoSEQ multiplex PCR, yet TCRdb's version contains in-frame clones alone and is incomplete. That table is the source of V, J and clone size, and D and trimming were worked out from the DNA. Altogether about 45,000 clones are present, about four fifths being singletons, with the ten largest covering more than 12%. This entry is derived from a study of blood T cell repertoires in COVID-19. Turning to the study itself: There were acute and convalescent COVID-19 samples, and they came from the United States, Italy and Spain. From T cells, B-cell-depleted T cells, or PBMCs came the material, which was cDNA or gDNA.

Germline loops: CDR1 SGHRS, CDR2 YFSETQ. The CDR3 spans 14 residues. V was clipped by 4 bases and J by 3 bases; unmatched bases: 4. What was sequenced was peripheral blood. This sequence originates from a human donor in a cohort sampled during active COVID-19. This chain uses TRBV5-1 with TRBJ2-7, with 10 nucleotides matching TRBD1. Here the CDR3 reads CASSPGQGDYEQYF. DNA of the CDR3: TGCGCCAGCAGCCCCGGACAGGGGGACTACGAGCAGTACTTC. Combining the CDR3 with reference TRBV5-1 and TRBJ2-7 gives the whole variable domain KAGVTQTPRYLIKTRGQQVTLSCSPISGHRSVSWYQQTPGQGLQFLFEYFSETQRNKGNFPGRFSGRQFSNSRSEMNVSTLELGDSALYLCASSPGQGDYEQYFGPGTRLTVT.